This TCR beta chain originates from a study of control samples from healthy donors and cancer patients. Trimming took 5 bases from V and 4 from J, leaving 11 bases between them. CDR3 length equals 13 residues. CDR1 is SEHNR and CDR2 is FQNEAQ in the germline V gene (reference sequence). Generated by immunoSEQ multiplex PCR, the TCRdb table keeps only in-frame clones and is missing some. Of 100,000 or so clones listed, roughly 92% were seen once; the top ten hold around 1%. The receptor was derived from a woman aged 30 to 39 in good health. The sample consisted of blood. The chain recombines TRBV7-9 with TRBJ1-2; D possibly corresponds to TRBD1 (6 bases). CDR3 loop: CASSPDSFYGYTF. The CDR3 bases are TGTGCCAGCAGCCCGGACAGTTTCTATGGCTACACCTTC.